Detailed here is one TCR beta chain. Its antigen remains unknown. The data are from a study of T cell responses to AZD1222 COVID-19 vaccine. Profiling relied on immunoSEQ multiplex PCR, and the TCRdb table lists in-frame clones only, not all of them. The table records under 200,000 clones, approximately 90% of them present only once. The V gene end was trimmed by 1 base and the J gene end by 15 bases; junction bases not matched to a gene: 3. The CDR3 totals 13 residues. Germline V CDR1 and CDR2: MNHEY, SMNVEV (reference sequence). Findings and limits, study-wide: Repertoires were collected only later (after the peak T cell response had occurred). Elevations in Spike-specific TCR breadth and depth followed administration of two AZD1222 doses. At 160-218 and 743-854, vaccine-associated CD4 TCRs were dominant, and they spanned spike.

The chain links TRBV27 to TRBJ1-6, with 10 bases lining up with TRBD1. Sample: peripheral blood, taken on day 0 of AZD1222 vaccination. The receptor's source is an adult in good health. The CDR3 region is CASSLFRTGGLHF. CDR3 nucleotides: TGTGCCAGCAGTTTATTTAGGACAGGGGGCCTCCACTTT.